One and the same sample provided the 8 T cell receptor beta chains below, sequenced in a study of beta chain features in type 1 diabetes. No antigens are known for them. The authors reverse transcribed all of the isolated RNA, so sequencing captured expressed TCRB transcripts. Generated by immunoSEQ multiplex PCR, the TCRdb table keeps only in-frame clones and is missing some. The sample lists 93,000 or so clones, 28% occurring once. Findings of the study overall: TCRB CDR3s from Type 1 diabetes patients were moderately but significantly shorter in all four CD4+ subsets.

Source material: central memory CD4+ T cells from blood. The receptors shown here come from a woman aged 18 to 35 with type 1 diabetes.

The V call is TRBV10-3, the J call TRBJ1-1; D remains unclear. V was shortened by 9 bases and J by 4 bases, with 18 bases between the two germline ends. Germline V gene data show CDR1 as ENHRY and CDR2 as SYGVKD. This CDR3 region has 14 residues. The DNA for the CDR3 is TGTGCCATTAGTAGTCCTCCGCGGGGCACTGAAGCTTTCTTT. Translating it yields CAISSPPRGTEAFF.

The chain couples TRBV29-1 to TRBJ2-3; 10 bases match TRBD2. The length of the CDR3 is 15 residues. CDR1 and CDR2 from the germline V gene are SQVTM and ANQGSEA. V gave up 6 bases and J gave up 3 bases; unmatched junction bases: 9. The chain's CDR3 is CSVVQREGPTDTQYF. CDR3 coding DNA: TGCAGCGTAGTACAGCGGGAGGGCCCGACAGATACGCAGTATTTT.

This clone was seen a few times. This sequence joins TRBV11-2 and TRBJ1-1; 8 bases match TRBD1. J was trimmed by 6 bases and V by 3 bases; bases with no gene match: 12. Germline CDR1 reads SGHAT; CDR2 reads FQNNGV. The CDR3 loop spans 16 amino acids. The CDR3 reads CASSFGTGADNPEAFF. DNA of the CDR3: TGTGCCAGCAGCTTCGGGACAGGAGCCGACAACCCTGAAGCTTTCTTT.

The rearrangement joins TRBV5-4 to TRBJ2-7, with 12 nucleotides matching TRBD2. Trimming removed 4 bases from V and 9 bases from J; junction bases left unmatched: 5. Germline lookup yields CDR1 SGHNT and CDR2 YYREEE (reference sequence). The CDR3 sequence is 13 residues long. The CDR3 reads CASSRLAGEGQYV. In nucleotides, the CDR3 is TGTGCCAGCAGCCGACTAGCGGGGGAAGGGCAGTACGTC.

V and J are TRBV11-3 and TRBJ2-5, with D possibly matching TRBD1 (5 bases). The germline V gene encodes CDR1 SGHNT and CDR2 YENEEA. The CDR3 is 13 residues long. The V and J ends lost 6 bases and 5 bases respectively, with 13 bases between them. The CDR3 DNA is TGTGCCAGCAGGAGGTCAGGGCGGGAGACCCAGTACTTC. Protein: CASRRSGRETQYF.

The chain couples TRBV6-1 to TRBJ1-1; D unresolved. Trimming cost V 4 bases and J 0 bases, with 9 bases left between them. The germline V gene encodes CDR1 MNHNS and CDR2 SASEGT. CDR3 length equals 14 residues. The CDR3 coding sequence is TGTGCCAGCAGTGCGAGAGAGGTGAACACTGAAGCTTTCTTT. Translated, it gives CASSAREVNTEAFF.

The CDR3 loop reads CASSHRDKTYEQYF. For the CDR3, the DNA is TGTGCCAGCAGCCACAGGGACAAGACCTACGAGCAGTACTTC. The chain uses TRBV5-4 and TRBJ2-7; D perhaps matches TRBD1 (6 bases). Trimming cost V 4 bases and J 2 bases, with 13 bases left between them. Germline loops: CDR1 SGHNT, CDR2 YYREEE (reference sequence). The CDR3 has 14 residues. Looking up the rest from reference TRBV5-4 and TRBJ2-7 gives the full variable domain: ETGVTQSPTHLIKTRGQQVTLRCSSQSGHNTVSWYQQALGQGPQFIFQYYREEENGRGNFPPRFSGLQFPNYSSELNVNALELDDSALYLCASSHRDKTYEQYFGPGTRLTVT.

The table lists this clone with a few counts. The chain is built from TRBV11-2 and TRBJ2-1, with D possibly matching TRBD1 (6 bases). The CDR3 is 14 residues long. CDR1 is SGHAT and CDR2 is FQNNGV in the germline V gene. The V end was cut by 3 bases, the J end by 7 bases, with 13 bases between. CDR3 in DNA: TGTGCCAGCAGCTTCACCAGGGGCGGGAATGAGCAGTTCTTC. Amino acid sequence: CASSFTRGGNEQFF.